Detailed here is one TCR beta chain. The data derive from a study of shared clonotypes between healthy human individuals. TCRdb keeps only in-frame clones here, not all; method: immunoSEQ multiplex PCR. This sample has about 2.1 million clones, with around 95% found just once. CD45RO-negative, CCR7-positively selected cells formed the naive CD8 fraction, excluding terminally differentiated effector memory CD45RA+ cells. V dropped 5 bases and J dropped 4 bases, with 8 bases sitting between them. The length of the CDR3 is 12 residues. Germline V CDR1 and CDR2: SEHNR, FQNEAQ (reference sequence). The sequenced sample consisted of naive CD8+ T cells from PBMCs. The source of this sequence is a man younger than 30 in good health. Some clones in this sample may be carry-over from other donors' samples. This chain joins TRBV7-9 and TRBJ1-2; D gene ambiguous. The CDR3 sequence is CASSPRAYGYTF. The CDR3 bases are TGTGCCAGCAGCCCCCGGGCCTATGGCTACACCTTC.